The 25 T cell receptor beta chains below were found in one sample sequenced in a study of T cells in Graves' hyperthyroidism and ophthalmopathy. Amplification yielded TCR beta CDR3 regions, with RNA transcripts as the source. In the first-round RT-PCR of the TCR CDR3, the HTBI primer set was used. One entry per CDR3 protein, called by TCRdb with MiXCR from the multiplex PCR reads. The data hold about 560,000 distinct CDR3 sequences, with 16% observed a single time. Specimen: blood. The receptors here all came from a woman aged 18-29 years with Graves' hyperthyroidism.

In its sample, this clonotype was seen many times. The CDR3 DNA reads as TGTGCCAGCAGCCAAACTAGCGGGAGCTCCTACGAGCAGTACTTC. Translation: CASSQTSGSSYEQYF. V usage is TRBV3-1 and J usage is TRBJ2-7; 11 bases align to TRBD2. V gave up 2 bases and J gave up 0 bases; unmatched junction bases: 0. This CDR3 has 15 residues. CDR1 and CDR2 (germline): LGHDT, YNNKEL (reference sequence).

This clonotype was observed at least ten times. The chain combines TRBV13 with TRBJ2-2; no clear D gene. Trimming left V 3 bases short and J 10 bases short, with 9 bases between. The germline V gene has CDR1 PRHDT and CDR2 FYEKMQ (reference sequence). The CDR3 length is 12 residues. The CDR3 nucleotides are TGTGCCAGCAGCTTCGTCTCCTCGGAGCTGTTTTTT. It translates to CASSFVSSELFF. Full variable domain (rest looked up from reference TRBV13 and TRBJ2-2): AAGVIQSPRHLIKEKRETATLKCYPIPRHDTVYWYQQGPGQDPQFLISFYEKMQSDKGSIPDRFSAQQFSDYHSELNMSSLELGDSALYFCASSFVSSELFFGEGSRLTVL.

This clonotype has a count of ten or more. The gene calls are TRBV12-3 or TRBV12-4 and TRBJ2-3; TRBD2 aligns across 12 bases. CDR3 length: 13 amino acids. Unmatched junction bases numbered 2, after V lost 4 bases and J lost 9 bases. The CDR3 sequence is CASSSLAGGTQYF. The CDR3 DNA follows: TGTGCCAGCAGTTCTCTAGCGGGAGGGACGCAGTATTTT.

This sequence joins TRBV3-1 and TRBJ2-2; 10 bases match TRBD2. CDR1 is LGHDT, CDR2 YNNKEL, per germline (reference sequence). V shed 1 base and J 4 bases; nucleotides not matched to a gene: 12. This CDR3 has 19 residues. CDR3 sequence: CASSQVSPELAGATGELFF. In DNA, the CDR3 is TGTGCCAGCAGCCAAGTTTCCCCCGAGCTAGCGGGAGCCACCGGGGAGCTGTTTTTT.

In its sample, this clonotype was seen a few times. The CDR3 bases are TGTGCCAGCAGCCACCCGGTGACGGCCCTCCACTTT. Its protein is CASSHPVTALHF. The genes are TRBV11-2 and TRBJ1-6; D not certain. The CDR3 loop spans 12 amino acids. The V and J ends lost 5 bases and 14 bases respectively, with 13 bases between them. Germline V gene lookup returns CDR1 SGHAT and CDR2 FQNNGV.

The rearrangement links TRBV7-2 to TRBJ2-7; maybe TRBD1 (6 bases). Trimming removed 9 bases at V and 0 bases at J, with 18 bases between. The CDR3 covers 15 residues. Germline CDR1 and CDR2: SGHTA and FQGNSA. This CDR3 is CASSHPGTPSYEQYF. Written as DNA, the CDR3 is TGTGCCAGTAGCCACCCCGGGACACCCTCCTACGAGCAGTACTTC.

This clonotype came up a few times. The gene calls are TRBV7-9 and TRBJ1-2; D not certain. Germline CDR1 is SEHNR and CDR2 is FQNEAQ (reference sequence). V was cut by 1 base and J by 6 bases, with 12 bases left in between. The CDR3 is made up of 14 amino acids. The chain's CDR3 is CASSLVIDQNGYTF. The CDR3, as DNA: TGTGCCAGCAGCTTAGTGATCGACCAAAATGGCTACACCTTC.

The chain couples TRBV5-1 to TRBJ1-1; 11 positions agree with TRBD1. Germline lookup yields CDR1 SGHRS and CDR2 YFSETQ. V was clipped by 3 bases and J by 8 bases; unmatched bases: 3. The CDR3 is made up of 13 amino acids. In nucleotides, the CDR3 is TGCGCCAGCAGCTGGACAGGGGGCATAGAAGCTTTCTTT. Its protein is CASSWTGGIEAFF.

There are many counts of this clonotype. The chain employs TRBV5-1 and TRBJ1-2; D is unresolved. V lost 0 bases to trimming and J lost 1 base, with 7 bases between them. This CDR3 comprises 14 residues. Germline values: CDR1 SGHRS, CDR2 YFSETQ. CDR3 DNA: TGCGCCAGCAGCTTGGTTCCGGGTAACTATGGCTACACCTTC. This codes for CASSLVPGNYGYTF.

V gene TRBV11-2 combines with J gene TRBJ1-4; no reliable D call. Per the germline V gene, CDR1 is SGHAT and CDR2 is FQNNGV. This CDR3 has 13 residues. The V gene lost 1 base and the J gene lost 6 bases, with 6 bases spanning the gap. The CDR3 loop is CASSLVTDEKLFF. CDR3 in DNA: TGTGCCAGCAGCTTAGTCACGGATGAAAAACTGTTTTTT.

This clonotype was counted between two and nine times. The rearrangement uses TRBV20-1 and TRBJ2-4; no definite D call. V lost 6 bases to trimming and J lost 1 base, with 10 bases between them. Germline CDR1 DFQATT, CDR2 SNEGSKA (reference sequence). This CDR3 is built from 13 residues. For the CDR3, the DNA is TGCAGTGCCGGAAGGCGGGCCAAAAACATTCAGTACTTC. This codes for CSAGRRAKNIQYF.

In this sample, this clonotype turned up many times. The rearrangement joins TRBV12-3 or TRBV12-4 to TRBJ2-3; D possibly corresponds to TRBD2 (5 bases). The CDR3 is made up of 14 amino acids. V lost 8 bases and J lost 4, with 16 bases in between. The CDR3 nucleotides read TGTGCCAGCTCCTTAACAGAGAGGGCAGATACGCAGTATTTT. Translating gives CASSLTERADTQYF.

This clonotype was detected many times. The genes are TRBV6-5 and TRBJ1-5; D is unresolved. The CDR3 runs 13 residues. The ends were cut back, 2 bases at V and 7 bases at J, with 9 bases in the middle. The germline V gene encodes CDR1 MNHEY and CDR2 SVGAGI. CDR3 sequence (DNA): TGTGCCAGCAGTTACAGCTCTCCGCAGCCCCAGCATTTT. This translates into CASSYSSPQPQHF.

This clonotype was detected many times. This chain connects TRBV29-1 to TRBJ1-2, with unresolved D. The CDR3 is 13 amino acids. V was cut by 3 bases and J by 4 bases, with 12 bases left in between. Germline loops: CDR1 SQVTM, CDR2 ANQGSEA. The CDR3 nucleotides read TGCAGCGTTGATCGGGCTGAAAGCTATGGCTACACCTTC. Its protein product is CSVDRAESYGYTF.

This clonotype turned up a few times. The rearrangement joins TRBV28 to TRBJ1-4; tentatively, D is TRBD1 (5 bases). V was clipped by 10 bases and J by 0 bases, with 9 bases between them. This CDR3 region has 13 residues. CDR1 is MDHEN, CDR2 SYDVKM, per germline. The CDR3 is CATARATNEKLFF. The CDR3 bases are TGTGCCACCGCCAGGGCAACTAATGAAAAACTGTTTTTT.

The chain uses TRBV20-1 and TRBJ2-1; D ambiguous. Trimming removed 5 bases at V and 8 bases at J, with 10 bases between. Germline CDR1 reads DFQATT; CDR2 reads SNEGSKA (reference sequence). The CDR3 has 11 residues. CDR3 residues: CSAGKSHEQFF. The CDR3 region has the DNA TGCAGTGCTGGGAAGTCCCATGAGCAGTTCTTC.

This chain uses TRBV12-3 or TRBV12-4 with TRBJ1-3; D gene ambiguous. The CDR3 is 15 residues long. Trimming removed 7 bases from V and 0 bases from J, with 13 bases in between. Written as DNA, the CDR3 is TGTGCCAGCAACTGGAGACGGGCCTCTGGAAACACCATATATTTT. Translated, it gives CASNWRRASGNTIYF.

This clonotype was seen a handful of times. The gene calls are TRBV7-9 and TRBJ1-1; D is ambiguous. Germline CDR1 SEHNR, CDR2 FQNEAQ (reference sequence). CDR3 length: 15 residues. V gave up 2 bases and J gave up 0 bases, with 10 bases separating them. CDR3 DNA sequence: TGTGCCAGCAGCTTATGGGGAAAAGTGAACACTGAAGCTTTCTTT. It encodes CASSLWGKVNTEAFF.

A note on this clonotype: Since a much larger clone is just one base distant, this may be a read error. The V gene is TRBV20-1, the J gene TRBJ2-1; tentative D call: TRBD1 (5 bases). Germline CDR1 DFQATT, CDR2 SNEGSKA (reference sequence). This CDR3 contains 12 residues. Trimming cost V 3 bases and J 10 bases, with 13 bases left between them. CDR3: CSARTASYEQFF. The CDR3 nucleotides are TGCAGTGCTAGGACAGCGTCCTACGAGCAGTTCTTC.

V and J are TRBV12-3 or TRBV12-4 and TRBJ1-5; 8 bases fit TRBD1. Unmatched junction bases numbered 15, after V lost 5 bases and J lost 0 bases. The CDR3 spans 19 residues. The CDR3 sequence is CASSVRWDRRKYSNQPQHF. In DNA form, the CDR3 reads TGTGCCAGCAGTGTGCGATGGGACAGGAGAAAATATAGCAATCAGCCCCAGCATTTT.

This clonotype was recorded at least ten times. The chain employs TRBV20-1 and TRBJ2-7, with a tentative D call TRBD1 (5 bases). The CDR3 totals 15 residues. V lost 7 bases and J 0 bases, leaving 19 bases between the germline ends. Germline CDR1 is DFQATT and CDR2 is SNEGSKA (reference sequence). Here the CDR3 reads CSVVSGDRSSYEQYF. Written as DNA, the CDR3 is TGCAGTGTGGTATCCGGAGACAGAAGCTCCTACGAGCAGTACTTC.

This clonotype was detected ten times or more. J is TRBJ2-5 and V is TRBV30; D may be TRBD1 (6 bases). This CDR3 has 13 amino acids. The germline V gene encodes CDR1 GTSNPN and CDR2 SVGIG (reference sequence). The V gene lost 5 bases and the J gene lost 2 bases, with 12 bases spanning the gap. The CDR3 region is CAWCRDMQETQYF. The CDR3 region has the DNA TGTGCCTGGTGCCGGGACATGCAAGAGACCCAGTACTTC.

The V call is TRBV29-1, the J call TRBJ1-2; D is possibly TRBD1 (5 bases). Per the germline V gene, CDR1 is SQVTM and CDR2 is ANQGSEA. Trimming removed 7 bases at V and 5 bases at J, with 11 bases between. The CDR3 has 11 amino acids. CDR3 loop: CSARGGYGYTF. As DNA, the CDR3 is TGCAGCGCCCGGGGGGGGTATGGCTACACCTTC.

The chain combines TRBV29-1 with TRBJ1-1; D call uncertain. V lost 4 bases, J lost 13 bases, and 13 bases lay in between. Germline CDR1 is SQVTM and CDR2 is ANQGSEA. CDR3 size: 10 residues. Here the CDR3 reads CSVVESGVFF. As DNA, the CDR3 is TGCAGCGTTGTTGAGTCTGGGGTTTTCTTT. Supplemented by reference TRBV29-1 and TRBJ1-1, the full variable domain reads SAVISQKPSRDICQRGTSLTIQCQVDSQVTMMFWYRQQPGQSLTLIATANQGSEATYESGFVIDKFPISRPNLTFSTLTVSNMSPEDSSIYLCSVVESGVFFGQGTRLTVV.

The CDR3 DNA reads as TGTGCCAGCAGCCGATCAGTCCTAGGGGGGGAGCAGTACTTC. It yields the protein CASSRSVLGGEQYF. V and J are TRBV16 and TRBJ2-7; possibly TRBD1 or TRBD2 for D (6 bases each). The V gene lost 4 bases and the J gene lost 7 bases, with 17 bases spanning the gap. From germline, CDR1 is KGHSY and CDR2 FQNENV. CDR3 length: 14 residues.